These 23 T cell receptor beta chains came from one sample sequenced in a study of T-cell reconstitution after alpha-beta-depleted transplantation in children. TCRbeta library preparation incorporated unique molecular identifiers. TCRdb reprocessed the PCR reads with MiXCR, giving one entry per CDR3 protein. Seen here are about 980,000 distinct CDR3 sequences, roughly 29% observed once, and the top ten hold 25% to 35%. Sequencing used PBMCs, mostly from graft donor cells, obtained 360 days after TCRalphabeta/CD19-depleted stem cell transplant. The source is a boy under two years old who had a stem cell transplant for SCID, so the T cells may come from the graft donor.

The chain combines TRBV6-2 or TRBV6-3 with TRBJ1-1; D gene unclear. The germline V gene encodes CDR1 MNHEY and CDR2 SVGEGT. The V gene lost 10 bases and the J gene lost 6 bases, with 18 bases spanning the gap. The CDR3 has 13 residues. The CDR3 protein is CATSTQFPPEAFF. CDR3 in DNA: TGTGCCACTAGCACACAGTTTCCCCCTGAAGCTTTCTTT.

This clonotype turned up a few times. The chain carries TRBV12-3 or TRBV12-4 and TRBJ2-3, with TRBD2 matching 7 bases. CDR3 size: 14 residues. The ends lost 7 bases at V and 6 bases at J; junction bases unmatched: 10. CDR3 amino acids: CASTVSGIGDTQYF. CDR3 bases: TGTGCCAGCACAGTAAGCGGGATCGGGGATACGCAGTATTTT.

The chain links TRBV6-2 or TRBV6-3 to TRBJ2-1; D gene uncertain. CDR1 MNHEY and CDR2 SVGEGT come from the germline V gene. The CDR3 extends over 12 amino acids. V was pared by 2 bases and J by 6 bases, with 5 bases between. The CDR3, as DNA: TGTGCCAGCAGTTACGGGGTCAATGAGCAGTTCTTC. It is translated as CASSYGVNEQFF.

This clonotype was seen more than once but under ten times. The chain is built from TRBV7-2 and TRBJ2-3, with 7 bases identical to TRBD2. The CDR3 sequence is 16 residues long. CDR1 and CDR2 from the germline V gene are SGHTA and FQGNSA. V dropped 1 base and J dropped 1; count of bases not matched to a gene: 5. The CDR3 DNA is TGTGCCAGCAGCTTAGGAGGCGGGGGAGGCACAGATACGCAGTATTTT. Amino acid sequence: CASSLGGGGGTDTQYF. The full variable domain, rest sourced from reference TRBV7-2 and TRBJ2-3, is GAGVSQSPSNKVTEKGKDVELRCDPISGHTALYWYRQSLGQGLEFLIYFQGNSAPDKSGLPSDRFSAERTGGSVSTLTIQRTQQEDSAVYLCASSLGGGGGTDTQYFGPGTRLTVL.

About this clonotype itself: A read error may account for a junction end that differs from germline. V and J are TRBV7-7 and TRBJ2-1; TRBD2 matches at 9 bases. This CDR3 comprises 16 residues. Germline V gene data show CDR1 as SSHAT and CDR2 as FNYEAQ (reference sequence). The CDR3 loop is CSSSLVLREGGVGQFF. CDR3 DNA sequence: TGTTCCAGCAGCTTAGTTTTGCGGGAGGGGGGCGTCGGGCAGTTCTTC.

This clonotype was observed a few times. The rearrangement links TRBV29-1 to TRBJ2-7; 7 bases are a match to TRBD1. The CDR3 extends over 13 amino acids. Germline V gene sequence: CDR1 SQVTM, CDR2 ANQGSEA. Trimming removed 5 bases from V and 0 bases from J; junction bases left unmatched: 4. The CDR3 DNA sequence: TGCAGCGTTATTTGGGACAGCTCCTACGAGCAGTACTTC. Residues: CSVIWDSSYEQYF.

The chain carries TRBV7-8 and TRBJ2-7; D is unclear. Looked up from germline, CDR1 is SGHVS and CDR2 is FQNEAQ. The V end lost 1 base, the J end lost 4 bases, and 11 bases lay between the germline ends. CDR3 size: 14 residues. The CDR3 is CASSLGVGLYEQYF. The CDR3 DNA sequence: TGTGCCAGCAGCTTAGGGGTGGGTCTATACGAGCAGTACTTC.

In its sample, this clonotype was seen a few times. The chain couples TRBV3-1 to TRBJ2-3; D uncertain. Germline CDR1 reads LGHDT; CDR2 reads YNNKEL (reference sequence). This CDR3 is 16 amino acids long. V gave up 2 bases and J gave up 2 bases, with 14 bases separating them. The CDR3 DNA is TGTGCCAGCAGCCAATACAGCAGGCCCTCCACAGATACGCAGTATTTT. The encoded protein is CASSQYSRPSTDTQYF.

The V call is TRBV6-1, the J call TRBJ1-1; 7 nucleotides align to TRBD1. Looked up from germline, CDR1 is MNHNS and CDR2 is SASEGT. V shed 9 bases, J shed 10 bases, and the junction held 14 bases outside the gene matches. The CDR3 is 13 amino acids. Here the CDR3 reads CASSSLDRPAAFF. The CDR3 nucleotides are TGTGCCAGTTCCTCCTTGGACAGGCCGGCAGCTTTCTTT.

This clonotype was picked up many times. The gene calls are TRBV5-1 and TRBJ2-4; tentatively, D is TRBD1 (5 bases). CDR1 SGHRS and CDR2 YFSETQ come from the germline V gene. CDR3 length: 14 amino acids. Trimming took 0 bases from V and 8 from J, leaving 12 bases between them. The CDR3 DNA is TGCGCCAGCAGCTTGGGACAGCGCATGGACATTCAGTACTTC. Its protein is CASSLGQRMDIQYF. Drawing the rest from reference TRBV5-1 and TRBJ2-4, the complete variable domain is KAGVTQTPRYLIKTRGQQVTLSCSPISGHRSVSWYQQTPGQGLQFLFEYFSETQRNKGNFPGRFSGRQFSNSRSEMNVSTLELGDSALYLCASSLGQRMDIQYFGAGTRLSVL.

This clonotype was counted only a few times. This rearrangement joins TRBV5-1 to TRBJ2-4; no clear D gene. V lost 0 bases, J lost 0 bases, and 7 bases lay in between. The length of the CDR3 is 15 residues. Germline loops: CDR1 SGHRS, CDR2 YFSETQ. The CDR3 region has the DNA TGCGCCAGCAGCTTGGACTTACTAGCCAAAAACATTCAGTACTTC. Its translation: CASSLDLLAKNIQYF. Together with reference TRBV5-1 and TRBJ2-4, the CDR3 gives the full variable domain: KAGVTQTPRYLIKTRGQQVTLSCSPISGHRSVSWYQQTPGQGLQFLFEYFSETQRNKGNFPGRFSGRQFSNSRSEMNVSTLELGDSALYLCASSLDLLAKNIQYFGAGTRLSVL.

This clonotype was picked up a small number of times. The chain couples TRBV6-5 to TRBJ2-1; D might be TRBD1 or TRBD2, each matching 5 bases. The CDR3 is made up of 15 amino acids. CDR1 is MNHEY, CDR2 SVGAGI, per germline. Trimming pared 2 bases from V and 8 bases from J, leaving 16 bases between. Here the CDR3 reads CASSYDPGPLDEQFF. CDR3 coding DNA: TGTGCCAGCAGTTACGATCCGGGACCCCTGGATGAGCAGTTCTTC.

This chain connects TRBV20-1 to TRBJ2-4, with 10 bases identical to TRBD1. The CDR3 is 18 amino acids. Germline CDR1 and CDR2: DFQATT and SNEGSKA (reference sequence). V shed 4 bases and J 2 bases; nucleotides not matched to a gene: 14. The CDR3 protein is CSAKGTGAIIPTKNIQYF. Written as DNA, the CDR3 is TGCAGTGCTAAGGGGACAGGGGCAATAATCCCGACCAAAAACATTCAGTACTTC.

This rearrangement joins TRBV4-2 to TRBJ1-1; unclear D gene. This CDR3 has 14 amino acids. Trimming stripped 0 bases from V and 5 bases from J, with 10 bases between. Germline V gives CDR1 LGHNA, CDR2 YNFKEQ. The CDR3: CASSQEKGRTEAFF. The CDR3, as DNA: TGTGCCAGCAGCCAAGAAAAGGGAAGGACTGAAGCTTTCTTT.

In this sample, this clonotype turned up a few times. DNA for the CDR3: TGCAGTGCTAGAGTCCGGAACACTGAAGCTTTCTTT. Translating it yields CSARVRNTEAFF. The chain recombines TRBV20-1 with TRBJ1-1; D ambiguous. V lost 1 base and J 1 base, leaving 4 bases between the germline ends. The germline V gene encodes CDR1 DFQATT and CDR2 SNEGSKA (reference sequence). The CDR3 has 12 amino acids.

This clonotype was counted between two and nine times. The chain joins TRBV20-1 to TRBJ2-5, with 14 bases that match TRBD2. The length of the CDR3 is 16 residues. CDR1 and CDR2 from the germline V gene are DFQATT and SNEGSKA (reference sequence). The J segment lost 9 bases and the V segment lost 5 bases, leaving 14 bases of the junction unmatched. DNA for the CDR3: TGCAGTGCTTCCTCCCGCTCGACTAGCGGGGGGGCTCCCCAGTACTTC. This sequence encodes CSASSRSTSGGAPQYF.

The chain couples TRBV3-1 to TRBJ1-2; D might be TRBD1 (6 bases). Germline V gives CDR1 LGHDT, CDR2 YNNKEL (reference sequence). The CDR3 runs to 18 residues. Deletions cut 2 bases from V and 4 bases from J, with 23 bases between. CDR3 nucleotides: TGTGCCAGCAGCCAAAGGCACCTCGACAGGTTTTCTTCCTATGGCTACACCTTC. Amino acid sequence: CASSQRHLDRFSSYGYTF.

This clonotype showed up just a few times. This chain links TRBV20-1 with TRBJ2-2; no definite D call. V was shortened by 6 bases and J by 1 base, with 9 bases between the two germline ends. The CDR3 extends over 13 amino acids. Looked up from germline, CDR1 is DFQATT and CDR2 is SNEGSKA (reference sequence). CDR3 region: CSAKRGNTGELFF. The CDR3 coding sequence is TGCAGTGCCAAGCGTGGGAACACCGGGGAGCTGTTTTTT.

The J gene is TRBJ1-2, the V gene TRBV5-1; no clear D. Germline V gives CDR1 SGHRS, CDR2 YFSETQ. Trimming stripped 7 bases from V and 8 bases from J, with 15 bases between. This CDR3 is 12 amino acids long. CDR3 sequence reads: CASGSRDGGYTF. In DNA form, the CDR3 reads TGCGCCAGCGGGTCTCGAGATGGGGGCTACACCTTC.

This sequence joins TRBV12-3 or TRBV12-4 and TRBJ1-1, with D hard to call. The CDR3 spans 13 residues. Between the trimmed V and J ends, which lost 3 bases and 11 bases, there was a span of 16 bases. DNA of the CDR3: TGTGCCAGCAGTTTCATGGCCCGAGGAGAGGCTTTCTTT. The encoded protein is CASSFMARGEAFF.

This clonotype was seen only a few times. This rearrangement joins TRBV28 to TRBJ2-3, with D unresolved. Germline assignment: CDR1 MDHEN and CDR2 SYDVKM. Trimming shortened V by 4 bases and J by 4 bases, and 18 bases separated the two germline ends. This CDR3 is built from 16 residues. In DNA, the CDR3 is TGTGCCAGCAGTTCCGCTCTGGAATTGTATGCAGATACGCAGTATTTT. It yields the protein CASSSALELYADTQYF. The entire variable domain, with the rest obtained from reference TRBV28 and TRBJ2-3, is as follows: DVKVTQSSRYLVKRTGEKVFLECVQDMDHENMFWYRQDPGLGLRLIYFSYDVKMKEKGDIPEGYSVSREKKERFSLILESASTNQTSMYLCASSSALELYADTQYFGPGTRLTVL.

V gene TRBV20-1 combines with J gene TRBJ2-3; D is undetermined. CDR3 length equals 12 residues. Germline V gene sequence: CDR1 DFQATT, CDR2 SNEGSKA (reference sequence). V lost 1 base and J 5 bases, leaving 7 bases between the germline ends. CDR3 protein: CSARGVEDTQYF. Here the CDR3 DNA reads TGCAGTGCTAGAGGGGTGGAAGATACGCAGTATTTT.

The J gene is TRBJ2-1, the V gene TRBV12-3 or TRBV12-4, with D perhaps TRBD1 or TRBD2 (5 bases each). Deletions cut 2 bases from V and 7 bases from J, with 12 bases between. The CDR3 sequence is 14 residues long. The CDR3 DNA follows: TGTGCCAGCAGTTTATTCGGGACCGGTAATGAGCAGTTCTTC. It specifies CASSLFGTGNEQFF.